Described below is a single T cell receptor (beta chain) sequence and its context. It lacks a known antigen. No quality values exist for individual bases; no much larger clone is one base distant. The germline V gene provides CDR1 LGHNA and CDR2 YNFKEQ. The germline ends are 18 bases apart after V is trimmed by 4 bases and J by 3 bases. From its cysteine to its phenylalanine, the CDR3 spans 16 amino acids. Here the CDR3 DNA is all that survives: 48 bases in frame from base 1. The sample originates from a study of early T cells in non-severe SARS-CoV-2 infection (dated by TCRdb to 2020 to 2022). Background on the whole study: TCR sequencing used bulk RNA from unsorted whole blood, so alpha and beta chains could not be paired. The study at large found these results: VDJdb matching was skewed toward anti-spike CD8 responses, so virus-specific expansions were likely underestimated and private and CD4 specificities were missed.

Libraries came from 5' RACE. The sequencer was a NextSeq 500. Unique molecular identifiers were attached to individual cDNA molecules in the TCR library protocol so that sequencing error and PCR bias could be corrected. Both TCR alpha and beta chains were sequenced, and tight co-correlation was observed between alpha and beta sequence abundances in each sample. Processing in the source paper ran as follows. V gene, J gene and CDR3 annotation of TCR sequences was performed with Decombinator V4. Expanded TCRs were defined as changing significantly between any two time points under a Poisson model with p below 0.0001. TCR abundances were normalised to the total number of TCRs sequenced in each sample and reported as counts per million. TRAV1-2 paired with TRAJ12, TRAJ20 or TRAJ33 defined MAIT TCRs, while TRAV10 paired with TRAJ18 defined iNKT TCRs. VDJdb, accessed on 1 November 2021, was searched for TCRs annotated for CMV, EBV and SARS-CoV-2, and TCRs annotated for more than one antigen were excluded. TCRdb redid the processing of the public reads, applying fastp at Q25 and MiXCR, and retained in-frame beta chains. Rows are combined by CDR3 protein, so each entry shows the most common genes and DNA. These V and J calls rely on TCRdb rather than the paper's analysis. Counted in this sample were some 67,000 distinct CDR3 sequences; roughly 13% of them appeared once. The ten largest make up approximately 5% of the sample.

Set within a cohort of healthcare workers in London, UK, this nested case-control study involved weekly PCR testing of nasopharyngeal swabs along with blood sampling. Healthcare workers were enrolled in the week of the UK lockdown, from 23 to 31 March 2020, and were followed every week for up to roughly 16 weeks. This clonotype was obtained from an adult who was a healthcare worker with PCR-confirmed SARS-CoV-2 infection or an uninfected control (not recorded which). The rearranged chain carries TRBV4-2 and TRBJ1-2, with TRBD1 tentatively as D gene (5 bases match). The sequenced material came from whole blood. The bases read TGTGCCAGCAGCCCCTATCCCAGCGGGGCGGACTATGGCTACACCTTC. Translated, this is CASSPYPSGADYGYTF.